Below are 21 T cell receptor beta chains sequenced from a single sample in a study of CD8 T cells in Susac syndrome. Random hexamers were used to reverse transcribe an amount of roughly 0.45 to 1 ug RNA. TCRdb processed the immunoSEQ multiplex PCR reads anew with MiXCR; each CDR3 protein has one entry. The sample holds 150,000 to 200,000 distinct CDR3 sequences; roughly 94% are singletons and the top ten take 0.095% to 0.13%. The sequenced sample consisted of CD4+ T cells from PBMCs. These receptors all come from a human donor with Susac syndrome.

The chain is built from TRBV15 and TRBJ2-7; 14 bases line up with TRBD2. J lost 3 bases, V lost 4 bases, and 5 bases had no gene match. From germline, CDR1 is LNHNV and CDR2 YYDKDF (reference sequence). The CDR3 loop spans 16 amino acids. CDR3 coding DNA: TGTGCCACCAGCAAAGGACTAGCGGGGGGTCGCTACGAGCAGTACTTC. Its protein is CATSKGLAGGRYEQYF.

A single count supports this clonotype. The chain joins TRBV18 to TRBJ1-1; D gene uncertain. This CDR3 contains 12 residues. V was cut by 8 bases and J by 0 bases, with 7 bases left in between. In germline, CDR1 is KGHSH, CDR2 LQKENI. The CDR3 protein is CASRRVNTEAFF. The CDR3, as DNA: TGTGCCAGCAGACGGGTGAACACTGAAGCTTTCTTT.

The genes are TRBV3-1 and TRBJ2-5, with D maybe TRBD2 (7 bases). This CDR3 has 16 amino acids. Trimming took off 4 bases at V and 5 bases at J, with 20 bases between the two ends. In germline, CDR1 is LGHDT, CDR2 YNNKEL (reference sequence). The CDR3 sequence is CASSLRGAGEAETQYF. The CDR3 nucleotides read TGTGCCAGCAGCCTGAGGGGGGCGGGGGAGGCGGAGACCCAGTACTTC.

The chain has TRBV7-7 and TRBJ2-1, with 7 bases that match TRBD1. V dropped 5 bases and J dropped 8; count of bases not matched to a gene: 6. There are 13 residues in the CDR3. Germline-derived CDR1 and CDR2 are SSHAT and FNYEAQ (reference sequence). CDR3 in amino acids: CASSGDRDDEQFF. The CDR3 DNA is TGTGCCAGCAGCGGCGACAGGGATGATGAGCAGTTCTTC.

The rearrangement links TRBV20-1 to TRBJ2-5; D might be TRBD1 (6 bases). CDR3 length: 15 residues. Trimming removed 3 bases from V and 4 bases from J, with 18 bases in between. CDR1 is DFQATT, CDR2 SNEGSKA, per germline (reference sequence). This chain's CDR3 is CSASRDGQQGETQYF. DNA of the CDR3: TGCAGTGCTAGCCGGGACGGACAGCAGGGAGAGACCCAGTACTTC.

The V call is TRBV9, the J call TRBJ2-3; 10 bases are shared with TRBD2. The CDR3 runs 15 residues. Germline CDR1 reads SGDLS; CDR2 reads YYNGEE. Trimming at V came to 3 bases and at J to 5 bases, leaving 6 bases not matched to a gene. CDR3 sequence (DNA): TGTGCCAGCAGCGGAAGCGGGGGGGCCCAAGATACGCAGTATTTT. Translation gives CASSGSGGAQDTQYF. Filled out from reference TRBV9 and TRBJ2-3, the complete variable domain reads DSGVTQTPKHLITATGQRVTLRCSPRSGDLSVYWYQQSLDQGLQFLIQYYNGEERAKGNILERFSAQQFPDLHSELNLSSLELGDSALYFCASSGSGGAQDTQYFGPGTRLTVL.

The chain carries TRBV9 and TRBJ2-1; D is unclear. Trimming shortened V by 3 bases and J by 4 bases, and 17 bases separated the two germline ends. Germline V gene lookup returns CDR1 SGDLS and CDR2 YYNGEE. The CDR3 consists of 16 residues. In DNA form, the CDR3 reads TGTGCCAGCAGCGCAACAGTGGGATTAATATACAATGAGCAGTTCTTC. This codes for CASSATVGLIYNEQFF.

This rearrangement joins TRBV29-1 to TRBJ2-5; D unresolved. Between the trimmed V and J ends, which lost 6 bases and 3 bases, there was a span of 11 bases. The CDR3 runs 12 residues. Germline assignment: CDR1 SQVTM and CDR2 ANQGSEA. CDR3 in amino acids: CSVITAKETQYF. In DNA, the CDR3 is TGCAGCGTGATAACAGCTAAAGAGACCCAGTACTTC.

In DNA form, the CDR3 reads TGTGCCAGCAGCCGCGAGGCCGGGGAGCTGTTTTTT. Its translation: CASSREAGELFF. The chain is built from TRBV4-2 and TRBJ2-2; D not certain. The germline V gene encodes CDR1 LGHNA and CDR2 YNFKEQ. This CDR3 contains 12 residues. V was pared by 4 bases and J by 6 bases, with 6 bases between.

The chain joins TRBV28 to TRBJ1-1, with TRBD1 identical over 8 bases. J gave up 1 base and V 6 bases, and 10 bases lay outside the gene matches. CDR3 length: 16 amino acids. Germline CDR1 MDHEN, CDR2 SYDVKM. The CDR3 DNA reads as TGTGCCAGCAGAGGACAGGGTCGAGGCTCGAACACTGAAGCTTTCTTT. It translates to CASRGQGRGSNTEAFF. The full variable domain, its missing parts supplied by reference TRBV28 and TRBJ1-1, is DVKVTQSSRYLVKRTGEKVFLECVQDMDHENMFWYRQDPGLGLRLIYFSYDVKMKEKGDIPEGYSVSREKKERFSLILESASTNQTSMYLCASRGQGRGSNTEAFFGQGTRLTVV.

The chain is built from TRBV20-1 and TRBJ1-1; D is possibly TRBD1 (5 bases). With 1 base removed from V and 1 base from J, the gap between germline ends came to 10 bases. CDR1 is DFQATT, CDR2 SNEGSKA, per germline (reference sequence). The CDR3 loop spans 14 amino acids. The CDR3 nucleotides read TGCAGTGCTAGAGTCGGACACCCGAACACTGAAGCTTTCTTT. Amino acids: CSARVGHPNTEAFF.

The chain uses TRBV6-5 and TRBJ1-6, with 7 positions matching TRBD1. From germline, CDR1 is MNHEY and CDR2 SVGAGI. CDR3 length equals 15 residues. Trimming took 5 bases from V and 10 from J; bases not matched to a gene: 11. In nucleotides, the CDR3 is TGTGCCAGCAGTCAACTTAGGGACAGCAGGTCACCCCTCCACTTT. Translating it yields CASSQLRDSRSPLHF.

The chain combines TRBV29-1 with TRBJ2-7, with D perhaps TRBD1 or TRBD2 (7 bases each). V lost 3 bases and J 0 bases, leaving 18 bases between the germline ends. The CDR3 runs 16 residues. Germline values: CDR1 SQVTM, CDR2 ANQGSEA. CDR3 amino acids: CSVDGGFGTASYEQYF. The CDR3 DNA follows: TGCAGCGTTGACGGGGGGTTTGGGACAGCCTCCTACGAGCAGTACTTC.

The chain recombines TRBV18 with TRBJ1-1; D gene ambiguous. CDR3 size: 13 residues. The V and J ends lost 4 bases and 5 bases respectively, with 11 bases between them. CDR1 and CDR2 from the germline V gene are KGHSH and LQKENI. The CDR3 DNA reads as TGTGCCAGCTCACTTTACGCTGGAACTGAAGCTTTCTTT. Protein sequence: CASSLYAGTEAFF.

This chain connects TRBV29-1 to TRBJ2-3; D might be TRBD2 (6 bases). Germline lookup yields CDR1 SQVTM and CDR2 ANQGSEA. With 5 bases removed from V and 2 bases from J, the gap between germline ends came to 14 bases. This CDR3 has 14 residues. CDR3 bases: TGCAGCGTTTCGGGACTGGTCCCCACAGATACGCAGTATTTT. This encodes CSVSGLVPTDTQYF.

This chain links TRBV18 with TRBJ1-2, with D hard to call. This CDR3 region has 13 residues. Germline loops: CDR1 KGHSH, CDR2 LQKENI. V was cut by 3 bases and J by 1 base, with 6 bases left in between. CDR3 DNA: TGTGCCAGCTCACCGCAGAATAACTATGGCTACACCTTC. Amino acids: CASSPQNNYGYTF. Based on the CDR3 plus reference TRBV18 and TRBJ1-2, the full variable domain is NAGVMQNPRHLVRRRGQEARLRCSPMKGHSHVYWYRQLPEEGLKFMVYLQKENIIDESGMPKERFSAEFPKEGPSILRIQQVVRGDSAAYFCASSPQNNYGYTFGSGTRLTVV.

This chain joins TRBV6-5 and TRBJ1-2; TRBD1 is a possible D gene (5 bases). Germline CDR1 is MNHEY and CDR2 is SVGAGI. V lost 5 bases and J 3 bases, leaving 16 bases between the germline ends. The CDR3 spans 15 residues. Here the CDR3 reads CASSPRAGRDYGYTF. The CDR3 DNA sequence: TGTGCCAGCAGTCCTCGGGCAGGGAGAGACTATGGCTACACCTTC.

J is TRBJ2-3 and V is TRBV7-2; D is possibly TRBD1 (5 bases). The CDR3 covers 18 residues. Per the germline V gene, CDR1 is SGHTA and CDR2 is FQGNSA. The germline V and J ends were trimmed by 5 bases and 1 base, with 22 bases remaining between them. The CDR3 DNA reads TGTGCCAGCAGCACATGGGGCAGCCCCCCTGTCCGCACAGATACGCAGTATTTT. Encoded protein: CASSTWGSPPVRTDTQYF.

CDR3 sequence (DNA): TGTGCCAGCAGCCTCCGGAAACAGGGGGGATACGGAGAGACCCAGTACTTC. Translation: CASSLRKQGGYGETQYF. The V and J genes are TRBV4-2 and TRBJ2-5; 8 positions agree with TRBD1. Per germline, CDR1 LGHNA and CDR2 YNFKEQ. The CDR3 sequence is 17 residues long. Losses at the gene ends were 4 bases for V and 4 bases for J; bases not matched to a gene: 14.

The chain is built from TRBV29-1 and TRBJ2-7; the D gene is possibly TRBD1 (6 bases). Germline CDR1 SQVTM, CDR2 ANQGSEA. The CDR3 totals 13 residues. The chain's CDR3 is CSAGERTVYEQYF. The CDR3 bases are TGCAGTGCCGGGGAAAGGACAGTTTACGAGCAGTACTTC.

The chain employs TRBV4-2 and TRBJ2-5; 9 bases match TRBD2. Germline trimming cut 4 bases from V and 5 bases from J; bases unmatched to any gene: 14. Per germline, CDR1 LGHNA and CDR2 YNFKEQ. The CDR3 totals 17 residues. This chain's CDR3 is CASSRLEGGGAGETQYF. In DNA form, the CDR3 reads TGTGCCAGCAGCCGTCTAGAGGGCGGGGGGGCTGGGGAGACCCAGTACTTC.